Listed below are T cell receptor beta chains from one sample, sequenced in a study of regulatory T cells in long-lasting Graves disease. TCRdb re-called the multiplex PCR reads through MiXCR, storing one row per CDR3 protein. The table has 380,000 or so distinct CDR3 sequences, roughly 15% seen once. The data also belong to a second study, concerning T cells in Graves' hyperthyroidism and ophthalmopathy.

The sequenced sample was peripheral blood mononuclear cells (PBMCs), obtained at new diagnosis, from a patient treated with antithyroid drugs. Receptor source: a woman between 18 and 29 years old with Graves disease. CDR3s include the opening cysteine and the closing phenylalanine or tryptophan. The D gene is left open where the match is weak. A row's size may be missing; if present it is once, few, many or a size class.

D	V	J	size	DNA	CDR3
.	TRBV5-1	TRBJ2-1	many	TGTGCCAGCAGCCGCCTAAGCTACTCCTACAATGAGCAGTTCTTC	CASSRLSYSYNEQFF
TRBD1	TRBV15	TRBJ2-7	.	TGTGCCACCAGCAGACAAGGGACAGCCAGCTACGAGCAGTACTTC	CATSRQGTASYEQYF
.	TRBV29-1	TRBJ1-1	many	TGCAGCGTTGTCGGGAGAGTCGACACTGAAGCTTTCTTT	CSVVGRVDTEAFF
.	TRBV2	TRBJ2-4	few	TGTGCCAGCAGCTCGGGACGGGGTGGGTACATTCAGTACTTC	CASSSGRGGYIQYF
.	TRBV20-1	TRBJ1-1	.	TGCAGTCCCCACCGTGGGAGCACTGAAGCTTTCTTT	CSPHRGSTEAFF
TRBD2	TRBV14	TRBJ2-1	many	TGTGCCAGCAGCCCCCTCAGACTAGCGGGATACAATGAGCAGTTCTTC	CASSPLRLAGYNEQFF
TRBD1	TRBV7-2	TRBJ2-7	many	TGTGCCAGCAGCAAGGACTCCGGGACAGGGGGGAGCGAGCAGTACTTC	CASSKDSGTGGSEQYF
.	TRBV14	TRBJ1-2	.	TGTGCCAGCAGCCAAGATTTGGGGAAGGGCTACACCTTC	CASSQDLGKGYTF
TRBD1	TRBV20-1	TRBJ2-1	many	TGCAGTGCTAAGGGACAGTCCTACAATGAGCAGTTCTTC	CSAKGQSYNEQFF
.	TRBV29-1	TRBJ2-5	many	TGCAGCGTTGGATTTAGGGAAGAGACCCAGTACTTC	CSVGFREETQYF
.	TRBV4-1	TRBJ2-1	.	TGCGCCAGCAGCCAAGCCGGGCAGGGGTACAATGAGCAGTTCTTC	CASSQAGQGYNEQFF
TRBD1	TRBV29-1	TRBJ2-5	few	TGCAGCGTTGCCGTGGGACAGGGGGTCGAGACCCAGTACTTC	CSVAVGQGVETQYF
.	TRBV10-3	TRBJ1-5	.	TGTGCCATCAGTGAGTCTGCGGGCGGCAATCAGCCCCAGCATTTT	CAISESAGGNQPQHF
.	TRBV27	TRBJ1-1	many	TGTGCCAGCAGTTTCCGCCCGAACACTGAAGCTTTCTTT	CASSFRPNTEAFF
.	TRBV7-8	TRBJ2-3	many	TGTGCCAGCAGCTTAGCACAGGGGACTTACACAGATACGCAGTATTTT	CASSLAQGTYTDTQYF